This T cell receptor (beta chain) was identified during a study of T cells in Graves' hyperthyroidism and ophthalmopathy. General study points: Blood also carried most thyroid clonotypes expanded above 0.001.

Amplification of TCR beta CDR3 regions was performed using RNA transcripts as template. The HTBI primer set drove a first-round RT-PCR of the TCR CDR3. TCRdb passed the multiplex PCR reads through MiXCR, listing each CDR3 protein once. The sample records roughly 570,000 distinct CDR3 sequences, more than 15% being singletons. The germline CDR1 and CDR2 sequences are SGHRS and YFSETQ. The V segment lost 4 bases and the J segment 9 bases; nucleotides outside the gene matches: 4. This CDR3 region has 12 residues. This clonotype was counted ten times or more. No antigen is known for it. Sequenced: blood. This TCR derives from a woman in her thirties with Graves' hyperthyroidism. The J gene is TRBJ2-1, the V gene TRBV5-1, with 7 positions matching TRBD2. The CDR3 spells CASSGTSVEQFF. The CDR3 DNA sequence: TGCGCCAGCAGCGGAACTAGCGTTGAGCAGTTCTTC.